A single sample is the source of the 11 T cell receptor beta chains below, sequenced in a study of human T cells and chemical hapten exposure. TCRdb ran MiXCR on the RACE reads and lists one entry per CDR3 protein. The table has under 50,000 distinct CDR3 sequences, more than 8% seen once. The time point denotes: patch test 3, about 24 weeks after DPC sensitization. The treatment: therapeutic diphenylcyclopropenone sensitization with weekly scalp DPC. The authors' total RNA extraction used unfractionated whole blood. Sequencing used whole blood, obtained in connection with sensitization to the hapten diphenylcyclopropenone (DPC). These receptors all stem from a man aged 45 to 65 with alopecia areata. Some clones in this sample may be carry-over from other donors' samples.

The V and J genes are TRBV20-1 and TRBJ2-7; 11 nucleotides agree with TRBD2. V dropped 3 bases and J dropped 4; count of bases not matched to a gene: 5. Per germline, CDR1 DFQATT and CDR2 SNEGSKA (reference sequence). The CDR3 contains 14 residues. CDR3 nucleotide sequence: TGCAGTGCTAGCACTAGCGGGAGTTCTTACGAGCAGTACTTC. As protein: CSASTSGSSYEQYF.

This clonotype has at least ten counts. V and J are TRBV11-2 and TRBJ2-3; 7 positions match TRBD1. The CDR3 has 17 amino acids. CDR1 and CDR2 from the germline V gene are SGHAT and FQNNGV. Germline trimming cut 5 bases from V and 2 bases from J; bases unmatched to any gene: 13. The CDR3 DNA sequence: TGTGCCAGCAGCCCTGGGCGGATGACAGGGTACACAGATACGCAGTATTTT. This encodes CASSPGRMTGYTDTQYF.

This clonotype was found many times. The chain recombines TRBV7-8 with TRBJ2-2, with 12 bases matching TRBD2. CDR1 is SGHVS, CDR2 FQNEAQ, per germline. The trim removed 2 bases at V and 2 bases at J, leaving 6 bases unmatched. This CDR3 spans 18 amino acids. The CDR3 sequence is CASSLFLAGGPNTGELFF. As DNA, the CDR3 is TGTGCCAGCAGCTTATTTCTAGCGGGAGGGCCAAACACCGGGGAGCTGTTTTTT.

As for this clonotype: At one of its ends the junction is not consistent with the germline gene, which may arise from a read error. The chain links TRBV6-5 to TRBJ2-7, with a tentative D call TRBD2 (6 bases). The germline V gene has CDR1 MNHEY and CDR2 SVGAGI. CDR3 length: 14 amino acids. CDR3 protein: CASTPTSMHYDQYF. CDR3 in DNA: TGTGCCAGCACCCCGACTAGTATGCACTACGATCAGTACTTC.

As to this clonotype: This may be a read error, as it is one base from a much larger clone. The chain has TRBV12-3 or TRBV12-4 and TRBJ1-5; perhaps TRBD1 as D (6 bases). The CDR3 consists of 16 residues. Written as DNA, the CDR3 is TGTGCCAGCAGTTTATCTTCGGGGGCCCCCAATCGGCCCCAGCATTTT. This translates into CASSLSSGAPNRPQHF.

V is TRBV28 and J is TRBJ2-7; D gene unclear. The CDR3 contains 11 residues. Germline V gene sequence: CDR1 MDHEN, CDR2 SYDVKM. V lost 1 base to trimming and J lost 4 bases, with 2 bases between them. CDR3: CASSLFYEQYF. The CDR3 region has the DNA TGTGCCAGCAGTTTATTTTACGAGCAGTACTTC.

This clonotype was observed a handful of times. As DNA, the CDR3 is TGCGCCAGCAGCTTGATAGGGCAGGTGAACACCGGGGAGCTGTTTTTT. This codes for CASSLIGQVNTGELFF. The chain uses TRBV5-1 and TRBJ2-2; D gene ambiguous. CDR1 and CDR2 (germline): SGHRS, YFSETQ. The CDR3 has 16 amino acids. Trimming took off 1 base at V and 1 base at J, with 11 bases between the two ends.

There are many counts of this clonotype. The J gene is TRBJ2-7, the V gene TRBV24-1; D is unresolved. The germline V gene has CDR1 KGHDR and CDR2 SFDVKD. Trimming cost V 5 bases and J 5 bases, with 18 bases left between them. The CDR3 sequence is 15 residues long. CDR3: CATSVPPCSVHEQYF. The CDR3 DNA reads as TGTGCCACCAGTGTTCCCCCCTGTAGTGTCCACGAGCAGTACTTC.

J is TRBJ2-4 and V is TRBV28, with 7 bases matching TRBD2. The CDR3 sequence is 13 residues long. The ends lost 2 bases at V and 6 bases at J; junction bases unmatched: 1. The germline V gene has CDR1 MDHEN and CDR2 SYDVKM. CDR3 DNA sequence: TGTGCCAGCAGTTTACCTAGCGGAAACATTCAGTACTTC. Translating gives CASSLPSGNIQYF.

The genes are TRBV29-1 and TRBJ1-2, with TRBD1 matching over 11 bases. The germline gives CDR1 SQVTM, CDR2 ANQGSEA. The CDR3 extends over 11 amino acids. The CDR3 region is CSVGQGAGYTF. The CDR3 region has the DNA TGCAGTGTAGGACAGGGGGCGGGCTACACCTTC.

In its sample, this clonotype was seen a few times. V gene TRBV4-1 combines with J gene TRBJ2-5, with D possibly TRBD1 on 5 matching bases. The CDR3 contains 13 residues. The V gene lost 3 bases and the J gene lost 5 bases, with 10 bases spanning the gap. Germline V gene sequence: CDR1 MGHRA, CDR2 YSYEKL. CDR3 DNA: TGCGCCAGCAGCCAGGACAAACGGGAGACCCAGTACTTC. This sequence encodes CASSQDKRETQYF.